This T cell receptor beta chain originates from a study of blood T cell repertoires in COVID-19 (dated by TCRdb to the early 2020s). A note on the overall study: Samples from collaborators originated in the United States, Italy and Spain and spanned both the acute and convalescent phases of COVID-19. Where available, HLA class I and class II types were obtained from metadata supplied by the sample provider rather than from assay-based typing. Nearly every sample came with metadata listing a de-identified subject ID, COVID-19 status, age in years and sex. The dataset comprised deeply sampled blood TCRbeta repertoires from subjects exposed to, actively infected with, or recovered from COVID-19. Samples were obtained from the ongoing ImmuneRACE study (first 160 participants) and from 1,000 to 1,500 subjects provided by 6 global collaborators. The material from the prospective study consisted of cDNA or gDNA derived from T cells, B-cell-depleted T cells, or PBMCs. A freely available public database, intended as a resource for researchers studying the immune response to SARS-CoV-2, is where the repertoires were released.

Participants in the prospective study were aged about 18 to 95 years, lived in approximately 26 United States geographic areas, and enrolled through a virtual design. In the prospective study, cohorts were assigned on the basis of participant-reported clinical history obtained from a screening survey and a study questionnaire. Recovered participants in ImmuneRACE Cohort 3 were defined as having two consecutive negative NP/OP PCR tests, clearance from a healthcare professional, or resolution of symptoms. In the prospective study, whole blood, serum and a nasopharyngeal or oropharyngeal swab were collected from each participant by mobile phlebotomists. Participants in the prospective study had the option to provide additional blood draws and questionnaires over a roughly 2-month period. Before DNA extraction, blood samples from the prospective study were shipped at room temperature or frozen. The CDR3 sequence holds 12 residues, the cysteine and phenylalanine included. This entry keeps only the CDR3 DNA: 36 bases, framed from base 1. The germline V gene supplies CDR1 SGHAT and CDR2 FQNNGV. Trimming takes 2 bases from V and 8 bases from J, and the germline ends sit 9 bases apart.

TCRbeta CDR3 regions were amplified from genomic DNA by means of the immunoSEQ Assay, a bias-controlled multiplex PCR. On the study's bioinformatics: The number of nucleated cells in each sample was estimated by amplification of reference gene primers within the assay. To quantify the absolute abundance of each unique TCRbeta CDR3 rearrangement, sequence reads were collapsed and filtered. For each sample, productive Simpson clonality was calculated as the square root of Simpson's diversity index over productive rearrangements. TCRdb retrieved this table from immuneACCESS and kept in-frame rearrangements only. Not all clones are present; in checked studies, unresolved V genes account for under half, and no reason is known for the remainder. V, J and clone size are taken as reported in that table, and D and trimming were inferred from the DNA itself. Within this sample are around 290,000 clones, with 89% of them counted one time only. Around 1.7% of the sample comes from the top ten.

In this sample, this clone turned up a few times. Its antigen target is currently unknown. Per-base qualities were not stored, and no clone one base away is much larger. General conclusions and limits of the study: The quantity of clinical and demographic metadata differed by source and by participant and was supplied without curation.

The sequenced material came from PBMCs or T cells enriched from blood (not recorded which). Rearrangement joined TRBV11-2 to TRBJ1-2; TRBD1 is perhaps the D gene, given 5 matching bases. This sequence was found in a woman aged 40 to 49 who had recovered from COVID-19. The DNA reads TGTGCCAGCAGCTTATCGGGGGACGGCTACACCTTC. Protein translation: CASSLSGDGYTF.